Presented here are 14 T cell receptor beta chains from one specimen sequenced in a study of liver allograft versus peripheral blood T cells. About the research overall: What was compared were the T cell receptor repertoires in transplanted livers and those in the peripheral blood of recipients.

TCRdb re-analysed the reads in MiXCR, keeping a single row per CDR3 protein. The table includes fewer than 15,000 distinct CDR3 sequences, 18% detected once. Receptors originate from a human patient who had a liver transplant. A subset of T cells may come from the graft donor.

This clonotype was recorded at least ten times. It is unclear where the CDR3 begins or ends on the DNA, so no DNA is shown, and the CDR3 is as TCRdb lists it. The CDR3 region is CASSSSTGPLHF. J is TRBJ1-6 and V is TRBV6-2 or TRBV6-3; TRBD1 was called by the table and not checked on the DNA. Per the germline V gene, CDR1 is MNHEY and CDR2 is SVGEGT. Including both end residues, the CDR3 is 12 amino acids long.

This clonotype was picked up many times. DNA for the CDR3: TGTGCCAGCAGCCCGGTGACCGTCGCCGGGGAGCTGTTTTTT. It yields the protein CASSPVTVAGELFF. The V call is TRBV5-4, the J call TRBJ2-2; no clear D. The CDR3 loop spans 14 amino acids. The ends were cut back, 4 bases at V and 6 bases at J, with 13 bases in the middle. Germline V CDR1 and CDR2: SGHNT, YYREEE (reference sequence).

The rearrangement uses TRBV30 and TRBJ2-7; 12 bases align to TRBD2. This CDR3 has 17 residues. J lost 0 bases, V lost 2 bases, and 8 bases had no gene match. Germline values: CDR1 GTSNPN, CDR2 SVGIG (reference sequence). CDR3 sequence: CAWSRTSGNRSSYEQYF. The CDR3 DNA reads as TGTGCCTGGAGTCGGACTAGCGGGAACCGGAGCTCCTACGAGCAGTACTTC. The full variable domain, its missing parts supplied by reference TRBV30 and TRBJ2-7, is SQTIHQWPATLVQPVGSPLSLECTVEGTSNPNLYWYRQAAGRGLQLLFYSVGIGQISSEVPQNLSASRPQDRQFILSSKKLLLSDSGFYLCAWSRTSGNRSSYEQYFGPGTRLTVT.

Many counts were recorded for this clonotype. Here the CDR3 reads CASSLNGQPQHF. For the CDR3, the DNA is TGTGCCAGCAGCTTAAACGGTCAGCCCCAGCATTTT. V is TRBV13 and J is TRBJ1-5; D unresolved. From germline, CDR1 is PRHDT and CDR2 FYEKMQ (reference sequence). Trimming took off 2 bases at V and 6 bases at J, with 5 bases between the two ends. The CDR3 is 12 amino acids.

This clonotype has ten or more counts. The CDR3 DNA reads as TGTGCCAGCAGTTCCCGAGCAGGTGTTTACGAGCAGTACTTC. Encoded protein: CASSSRAGVYEQYF. The chain has TRBV27 and TRBJ2-7, with unresolved D. Looked up from germline, CDR1 is MNHEY and CDR2 is SMNVEV (reference sequence). This CDR3 has 14 amino acids. V gave up 4 bases and J gave up 4 bases, with 14 bases separating them.

The genes are TRBV12-5 and TRBJ2-1, with D perhaps TRBD2 (6 bases). The CDR3 loop spans 13 amino acids. V lost 1 base and J 15 bases, leaving 16 bases between the germline ends. In germline, CDR1 is LGHNT, CDR2 FRNRAP. The CDR3: CASGLESGVPMFF. CDR3 in DNA: TGTGCTAGTGGTTTGGAGTCGGGAGTACCAATGTTCTTC.

This chain joins TRBV20-1 and TRBJ1-4, with unresolved D. The CDR3 is 14 amino acids. With 0 bases removed from V and 4 bases from J, the gap between germline ends came to 9 bases. Per the germline V gene, CDR1 is DFQATT and CDR2 is SNEGSKA (reference sequence). CDR3 amino acids: CSARDPRINEKLFF. The CDR3 DNA sequence: TGCAGTGCTAGAGATCCCAGAATTAATGAAAAACTGTTTTTT.

This clonotype was counted at least ten times. This chain connects TRBV6-1 to TRBJ2-4; weak D call: TRBD1 (5 bases). The CDR3 length is 14 residues. Germline CDR1 and CDR2: MNHNS and SASEGT. Trimming pared 8 bases from V and 8 bases from J, leaving 19 bases between. CDR3: CASAQDTVGDIQYF. The CDR3 DNA sequence: TGTGCCAGCGCTCAGGACACGGTGGGTGACATTCAGTACTTC.

This clonotype was observed a handful of times. The chain uses TRBV20-1 and TRBJ1-4, with 10 bases aligning to TRBD1. The CDR3 runs 16 residues. Germline loops: CDR1 DFQATT, CDR2 SNEGSKA (reference sequence). Trimming at V came to 2 bases and at J to 0 bases, leaving 3 bases not matched to a gene. The CDR3 here is CSARKGQGATNEKLFF. CDR3 sequence (DNA): TGCAGTGCTAGAAAAGGACAGGGGGCAACTAATGAAAAACTGTTTTTT.

This sequence joins TRBV28 and TRBJ1-2, with a possible D match to TRBD1 (5 bases). Germline CDR1 MDHEN, CDR2 SYDVKM. V was trimmed by 3 bases and J by 0 bases, leaving 14 bases between them. CDR3 length: 16 amino acids. The CDR3 region has the DNA TGTGCCAGCAGTTTTTACTCGGGGGTCCCTAACTATGGCTACACCTTC. This codes for CASSFYSGVPNYGYTF.

This clonotype was picked up a small number of times. This chain connects TRBV7-2 to TRBJ2-1, with D unresolved. Trimming stripped 1 base from V and 3 bases from J, with 7 bases between. The CDR3 runs to 14 residues. Germline V gene data show CDR1 as SGHTA and CDR2 as FQGNSA. The CDR3 bases are TGTGCCAGCAGCTTAGTTCCTCTCTACAATGAGCAGTTCTTC. Translation gives CASSLVPLYNEQFF.

By frequency in the sample, this clonotype is medium-sized. The chain recombines TRBV30 with TRBJ1-2; TRBD1 is a possible D gene (5 bases). CDR1 is GTSNPN and CDR2 is SVGIG in the germline V gene (reference sequence). Trimming pared 6 bases from V and 5 bases from J, leaving 16 bases between. The length of the CDR3 is 13 residues. CDR3 nucleotides: TGTGCCTGCACTCAGGGAGTTAGGTATGGCTACACCTTC. It translates to CACTQGVRYGYTF. Filled out from reference TRBV30 and TRBJ1-2, the complete variable domain reads SQTIHQWPATLVQPVGSPLSLECTVEGTSNPNLYWYRQAAGRGLQLLFYSVGIGQISSEVPQNLSASRPQDRQFILSSKKLLLSDSGFYLCACTQGVRYGYTFGSGTRLTVV.

This clonotype came up many times. The chain links TRBV9 to TRBJ2-3, with 7 bases lining up with TRBD1. The V and J ends lost 3 bases and 0 bases, in that order; junction bases with no gene match: 4. CDR1 and CDR2 (germline): SGDLS, YYNGEE. The CDR3 covers 15 residues. CDR3 loop: CASSAGTVSTDTQYF. CDR3 nucleotides: TGTGCCAGCAGCGCCGGGACAGTAAGCACAGATACGCAGTATTTT.

The V gene is TRBV19, the J gene TRBJ2-4; D is ambiguous. Per germline, CDR1 LNHDA and CDR2 SQIVND (reference sequence). V lost 5 bases, J lost 0 bases, and 14 bases lay in between. This CDR3 spans 16 amino acids. The DNA for the CDR3 is TGTGCCAGTAGTCCCCTGGTGGAACTAGCCAAAAACATTCAGTACTTC. This sequence encodes CASSPLVELAKNIQYF.